This entry lists 27 T cell receptor beta chains sequenced from one sample in a study of blood T cell repertoires in COVID-19. Clones were sequenced by immunoSEQ multiplex PCR, and TCRdb holds only the in-frame ones, with some missing. The data contain 150,000 to 200,000 clones, 84% of them seen just once; the ten biggest clones take up roughly 3.2%. The sample taken for sequencing was PBMCs or T cells enriched from blood (not recorded which). All receptors derive from a woman aged 30 to 39 who had been exposed to COVID-19.

The chain links TRBV7-2 to TRBJ1-1; D unclear. CDR3 length equals 15 residues. Germline loops: CDR1 SGHTA, CDR2 FQGNSA. V gave up 1 base and J gave up 0 bases, with 9 bases separating them. The chain's CDR3 is CASSLGQLMNTEAFF. In DNA, the CDR3 is TGTGCCAGCAGCTTAGGACAACTTATGAACACTGAAGCTTTCTTT.

The rearrangement joins TRBV7-2 to TRBJ2-3, with a tentative D call TRBD2 (6 bases). Germline V CDR1 and CDR2: SGHTA, FQGNSA. CDR3 length equals 17 residues. The V end was cut by 0 bases, the J end by 6 bases, with 19 bases between. The CDR3 is CASSLAGGRARTDTQYF. CDR3 bases: TGTGCCAGCAGCTTAGCGGGGGGTAGGGCTAGAACCGATACGCAGTATTTT.

CDR3 protein: CASSWTGGANYGYTF. CDR3 bases: TGTGCCAGCAGCTGGACAGGGGGAGCTAACTATGGCTACACCTTC. The chain recombines TRBV6-5 with TRBJ1-2, with 10 nucleotides matching TRBD1. Germline V gene data show CDR1 as MNHEY and CDR2 as SVGAGI. The length of the CDR3 is 15 residues. Losses at the gene ends were 6 bases for V and 0 bases for J; bases not matched to a gene: 4.

This chain links TRBV4-1 with TRBJ1-5, with TRBD1 as a possible D gene (5 bases). Germline V lookup: CDR1 MGHRA, CDR2 YSYEKL. V lost 0 bases to trimming and J lost 6 bases, with 9 bases between them. This CDR3 contains 14 residues. CDR3 DNA sequence: TGCGCCAGCAGCCAAGACAGGGTTGGTCAGCCCCAGCATTTT. Its protein is CASSQDRVGQPQHF.

The chain combines TRBV6-4 with TRBJ1-1; D uncertain. This CDR3 has 14 amino acids. V was cut by 3 bases and J by 4 bases, with 12 bases left in between. The germline V gene has CDR1 MRHNA and CDR2 SNTAGT. The CDR3 loop reads CASSDGSLATEAFF. The CDR3 coding sequence is TGTGCCAGCAGTGATGGAAGTTTAGCCACTGAAGCTTTCTTT.

This clone was counted between two and nine times. V is TRBV6-4 and J is TRBJ1-4; no clear D gene. Looked up from germline, CDR1 is MRHNA and CDR2 is SNTAGT. The CDR3 has 13 residues. Trimming cost V 8 bases and J 2 bases, with 9 bases left between them. The CDR3 DNA reads TGTGCCAGCGTCGGGTTCACTAATGAAAAACTGTTTTTT. Encoded protein: CASVGFTNEKLFF.

This rearrangement joins TRBV19 to TRBJ2-5; 9 bases align to TRBD1. The CDR3 is made up of 15 amino acids. The trim removed 3 bases at V and 5 bases at J, leaving 7 bases unmatched. Germline V gene lookup returns CDR1 LNHDA and CDR2 SQIVND (reference sequence). CDR3 in amino acids: CASSMGTGMGETQYF. CDR3 sequence (DNA): TGTGCCAGTAGTATGGGGACAGGGATGGGGGAGACCCAGTACTTC.

The V and J genes are TRBV7-2 and TRBJ2-7; D is ambiguous. Germline lookup yields CDR1 SGHTA and CDR2 FQGNSA. The CDR3 sequence is 14 residues long. Trimming pared 1 base from V and 4 bases from J, leaving 11 bases between. CDR3 protein: CASSLGPVRYEQYF. CDR3 nucleotide sequence: TGTGCCAGCAGCTTAGGGCCGGTCAGGTACGAGCAGTACTTC.

The sample holds one count of this clone. This chain uses TRBV12-3 or TRBV12-4 with TRBJ1-1; maybe TRBD1 (5 bases). CDR3 length: 13 amino acids. Trimming left V 6 bases short and J 2 bases short, with 10 bases between. The CDR3 is CASSGHINTEAFF. The CDR3 DNA follows: TGTGCCAGCAGCGGACACATAAACACTGAAGCTTTCTTT.

This clone has only a few counts. The rearrangement joins TRBV6-4 to TRBJ1-6; D gene uncertain. Germline V CDR1 and CDR2: MRHNA, SNTAGT. V gave up 0 bases and J gave up 11 bases, with 14 bases separating them. The CDR3 sequence is 15 residues long. CDR3 nucleotides: TGTGCCAGCAGTGACTCCGTGGAGATCCCGACACCCCTCCACTTT. Protein: CASSDSVEIPTPLHF.

This chain uses TRBV18 with TRBJ1-2; 7 nucleotides match TRBD1. The length of the CDR3 is 14 residues. In germline, CDR1 is KGHSH, CDR2 LQKENI. The ends lost 3 bases at V and 4 bases at J; junction bases unmatched: 5. The CDR3 DNA is TGTGCCAGCTCACCGACGGACAGGACCTATGGCTACACCTTC. It translates to CASSPTDRTYGYTF.

This clone occurred a few times. The chain is built from TRBV2 and TRBJ1-2; a possible D gene is TRBD1 (5 bases). CDR1 and CDR2 (germline): SNHLY, FYNNEI. With 5 bases removed from V and 4 bases from J, the gap between germline ends came to 11 bases. The CDR3 loop spans 13 amino acids. In nucleotides, the CDR3 is TGTGCCAGCAGTTTGACAGAAGCCTATGGCTACACCTTC. Translated, it gives CASSLTEAYGYTF.

V and J are TRBV9 and TRBJ1-2, with TRBD1 matching over 8 bases. J lost 7 bases, V lost 0 bases, and 8 bases had no gene match. Per germline, CDR1 SGDLS and CDR2 YYNGEE. The CDR3 is 15 residues long. The CDR3, as DNA: TGTGCCAGCAGCGTAGTAGGGCAGGGGGCTGGTGGCTACACCTTC. Encoded protein: CASSVVGQGAGGYTF.

The gene calls are TRBV7-7 and TRBJ2-5, with 9 bases matching TRBD2. After removal of 3 bases from V and 1 base from J, the junction contained 6 bases not matched to a gene. The germline V gene encodes CDR1 SSHAT and CDR2 FNYEAQ (reference sequence). This CDR3 contains 16 residues. The CDR3 sequence: CASSFRRAGGQETQYF. DNA for the CDR3: TGTGCCAGCAGCTTTCGCCGAGCGGGGGGCCAAGAGACCCAGTACTTC.

The V and J genes are TRBV3-1 (or the pseudogene TRBV3-2) and TRBJ1-5; 8 bases match TRBD1. The CDR3 spans 15 residues. From germline, CDR1 is LGHDT and CDR2 YNNKEL (reference sequence). Unmatched junction bases numbered 5, after V lost 0 bases and J lost 7 bases. In DNA form, the CDR3 reads TGTGCCAGCAGCCAAGACCCCGGACAGGGACAGCCCCAGCATTTT. Its protein product is CASSQDPGQGQPQHF.

The V gene is TRBV10-2, the J gene TRBJ1-2; 7 nucleotides line up with TRBD1. J was trimmed by 2 bases and V by 5 bases; bases with no gene match: 5. The CDR3 is made up of 14 amino acids. Germline values: CDR1 WSHSY, CDR2 SAAADI. CDR3 nucleotide sequence: TGCGCCAGCAGTTATGGGACAGAAAACTATGGCTACACCTTC. Translated: CASSYGTENYGYTF.

The chain employs TRBV10-3 and TRBJ1-1; TRBD1 is a possible D gene (5 bases). With 2 bases removed from V and 5 bases from J, the gap between germline ends came to 9 bases. Per germline, CDR1 ENHRY and CDR2 SYGVKD. The CDR3 sequence is 13 residues long. CDR3 sequence (DNA): TGTGCCATCAGTGAGGTAAGGGGAACTGAAGCTTTCTTT. Residues: CAISEVRGTEAFF.

This clone was found once. The gene calls are TRBV6-5 and TRBJ1-2, with D perhaps TRBD1 (5 bases). Germline assignment: CDR1 MNHEY and CDR2 SVGAGI. This CDR3 contains 15 residues. The germline V and J ends were trimmed by 2 bases and 8 bases, with 18 bases remaining between them. Here the CDR3 reads CASSYRIDSPLGYTF. The CDR3 DNA follows: TGTGCCAGCAGTTACCGTATTGACAGTCCCTTAGGCTACACCTTC.

The CDR3 loop reads CASSIAGEASYEQYF. For the CDR3, the DNA is TGTGCCAGTAGTATTGCCGGGGAAGCCTCCTACGAGCAGTACTTC. The V gene is TRBV19, the J gene TRBJ2-7, with D maybe TRBD2 (5 bases). The CDR3 extends over 15 amino acids. V shed 3 bases and J shed 0 bases, with 12 bases lying between them. CDR1 LNHDA and CDR2 SQIVND come from the germline V gene (reference sequence).

V usage is TRBV6-5 and J usage is TRBJ2-1; no firm D call. Trimming took 3 bases from V and 7 from J, leaving 10 bases between them. CDR3 length: 13 residues. Looked up from germline, CDR1 is MNHEY and CDR2 is SVGAGI. The chain's CDR3 is CASSYGVGNEQFF. The CDR3 coding sequence is TGTGCCAGCAGTTATGGTGTCGGGAATGAGCAGTTCTTC.

This clone has only one observation. This chain connects TRBV5-4 to TRBJ2-7; 14 positions match TRBD2. Germline values: CDR1 SGHNT, CDR2 YYREEE (reference sequence). This CDR3 is 17 amino acids long. J was trimmed by 3 bases and V by 5 bases; bases with no gene match: 10. CDR3 nucleotides: TGTGCCAGCAGGCCGACTAGCGGGGGGGCCGATTTCTACGAGCAGTACTTC. It translates to CASRPTSGGADFYEQYF.

The chain combines TRBV3-1 (or the pseudogene TRBV3-2) with TRBJ2-7, with D perhaps TRBD1 (5 bases). The CDR3 runs to 16 residues. Germline CDR1 and CDR2: LGHDT and YNNKEL (reference sequence). V was pared by 1 base and J by 5 bases, with 18 bases between. This CDR3 reads CASSQAGFQEGHEQYF. In DNA, the CDR3 is TGTGCCAGCAGCCAAGCAGGGTTTCAGGAAGGCCACGAGCAGTACTTC.

The V gene is TRBV18, the J gene TRBJ1-2; no reliable D call. The CDR3 runs 13 residues. The V end lost 2 bases, the J end lost 5 bases, and 9 bases lay between the germline ends. Germline V CDR1 and CDR2: KGHSH, LQKENI. CDR3 bases: TGTGCCAGCTCACCAGCGTCCCTATATGGCTACACCTTC. It is translated as CASSPASLYGYTF.

The rearrangement links TRBV5-6 to TRBJ1-5; D unresolved. Trimming removed 4 bases from V and 2 bases from J, with 4 bases in between. The length of the CDR3 is 12 residues. CDR1 is SGHDT and CDR2 is YYEEEE in the germline V gene. The DNA for the CDR3 is TGTGCCAGCAGCGAGGGCAATCAGCCCCAGCATTTT. Translating gives CASSEGNQPQHF.

This clone was counted a single time. V is TRBV7-9 and J is TRBJ1-4; weak D call: TRBD1 (6 bases). CDR3 length: 17 amino acids. Germline CDR1 and CDR2: SEHNR and FQNEAQ (reference sequence). V was pared by 1 base and J by 0 bases, with 12 bases between. CDR3 in amino acids: CASSLGLRGSTNEKLFF. CDR3 coding DNA: TGTGCCAGCAGCTTAGGCCTCAGGGGTTCAACTAATGAAAAACTGTTTTTT.

The genes are TRBV6-5 and TRBJ1-2, with D possibly matching TRBD1 (5 bases). The CDR3 has 16 residues. V dropped 2 bases and J dropped 2 bases, with 15 bases sitting between them. From germline, CDR1 is MNHEY and CDR2 SVGAGI. CDR3 sequence (DNA): TGTGCCAGCAGTTACCTTTGGTCGGGACTAAACTATGGCTACACCTTC. It yields the protein CASSYLWSGLNYGYTF.

V is TRBV7-8 and J is TRBJ2-5; possibly TRBD2 for D (5 bases). There are 14 residues in the CDR3. Trimming left V 0 bases short and J 6 bases short, with 11 bases between. Germline lookup yields CDR1 SGHVS and CDR2 FQNEAQ. CDR3 loop: CASSLALAWQTQYF. CDR3 nucleotides: TGTGCCAGCAGCTTAGCGCTAGCTTGGCAGACCCAGTACTTC.